The next 5 T cell receptor beta chains were all read from a single sample in a study of blood T cell repertoires in COVID-19 (dated by TCRdb to 2018 to 2021). The method behind the library was the immunoSEQ multiplex PCR assay. The table was pulled from immuneACCESS by TCRdb, which kept in-frame rearrangements only. Such tables lose some clones; where checked, under half of the loss comes from unresolved V genes, and the rest has no known cause. The sample table shows hundreds of thousands of clones, and 75% to 90% are seen once. The ten largest clones represent more than 0.95% of the sample. The sequenced sample was PBMCs or T cells enriched from blood (not recorded which). The receptor source for this set is a man between 25 and 39 years old who had recovered from COVID-19.

The chain combines TRBV11-2 with TRBJ2-4; D is perhaps TRBD2 (6 bases). This CDR3 has 16 amino acids. The germline V and J ends were trimmed by 4 bases and 6 bases, with 19 bases remaining between them. Germline CDR1 reads SGHAT; CDR2 reads FQNNGV. The CDR3 reads CASSSFGRVGGNIQYF. The CDR3, as DNA: TGTGCCAGCAGCTCCTTCGGACGGGTGGGGGGAAACATTCAGTACTTC. Full variable domain (outside the CDR3, taken from reference TRBV11-2 and TRBJ2-4): EAGVAQSPRYKIIEKRQSVAFWCNPISGHATLYWYQQILGQGPKLLIQFQNNGVVDDSQLPKDRFSAERLKGVDSTLKIQPAKLEDSAVYLCASSSFGRVGGNIQYFGAGTRLSVL.

Details on this clone: The identical CDR3 is also encoded by other nucleotide sequences in the sample. The chain combines TRBV2 with TRBJ2-7; 9 positions agree with TRBD2. The trim removed 2 bases at V and 3 bases at J, leaving 2 bases unmatched. This CDR3 contains 14 residues. The germline gives CDR1 SNHLY, CDR2 FYNNEI. CDR3 loop: CASSELAGSYEQYF. The CDR3, as DNA: TGTGCCAGCAGTGAACTAGCGGGGAGCTACGAGCAGTACTTC. Based on the CDR3 plus reference TRBV2 and TRBJ2-7, the full variable domain is EPEVTQTPSHQVTQMGQEVILRCVPISNHLYFYWYRQILGQKVEFLVSFYNNEISEKSEIFDDQFSVERPDGSNFTLKIRSTKLEDSAMYFCASSELAGSYEQYFGPGTRLTVT.

This rearrangement joins TRBV5-4 to TRBJ2-1; the match to TRBD2 covers 13 bases. CDR3 length: 16 residues. Unmatched junction bases numbered 5, after V lost 4 bases and J lost 4 bases. The germline gives CDR1 SGHNT, CDR2 YYREEE (reference sequence). The chain's CDR3 is CASSRGLAGTYNEQFF. Here the CDR3 DNA reads TGTGCCAGCAGCCGGGGACTAGCGGGAACTTACAATGAGCAGTTCTTC.

The gene calls are TRBV7-2 and TRBJ2-2; TRBD2 aligns across 13 bases. The V segment lost 5 bases and the J segment 6 bases; nucleotides outside the gene matches: 0. Per germline, CDR1 SGHTA and CDR2 FQGNSA. This CDR3 is built from 14 residues. CDR3 protein: CASSGLAGAGELFF. CDR3 DNA: TGTGCCAGCAGCGGACTAGCGGGAGCCGGGGAGCTGTTTTTT.

The chain has TRBV18 and TRBJ2-3; 9 bases align to TRBD1. Germline trimming cut 4 bases from V and 4 bases from J; bases unmatched to any gene: 9. The CDR3 runs to 16 residues. Germline-derived CDR1 and CDR2 are KGHSH and LQKENI. CDR3 residues: CASSRRTGAGADTQYF. The DNA for the CDR3 is TGTGCCAGCTCACGGCGGACAGGGGCCGGGGCAGATACGCAGTATTTT.